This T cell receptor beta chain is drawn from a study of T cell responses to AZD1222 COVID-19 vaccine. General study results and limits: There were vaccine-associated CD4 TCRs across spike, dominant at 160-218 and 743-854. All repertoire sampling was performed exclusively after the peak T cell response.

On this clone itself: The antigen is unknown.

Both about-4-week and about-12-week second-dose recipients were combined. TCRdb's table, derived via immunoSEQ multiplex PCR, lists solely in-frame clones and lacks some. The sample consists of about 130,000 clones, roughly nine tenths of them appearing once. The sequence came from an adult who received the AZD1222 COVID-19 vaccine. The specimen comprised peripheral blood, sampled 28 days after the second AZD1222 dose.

CDR3 DNA sequence: TGTGCCAGCCCCAACCCATTAAGCGGGAGGTCGGCCGGGGAGCTGTTTTTT. Its translation: CASPNPLSGRSAGELFF. The J gene is TRBJ2-2, the V gene TRBV6-7; TRBD2 matches at 9 bases. TRBV6-7 is flagged as an ORF with uncertain function. The V segment lost 8 bases and the J segment 6 bases; nucleotides outside the gene matches: 16. CDR3 length equals 17 residues.